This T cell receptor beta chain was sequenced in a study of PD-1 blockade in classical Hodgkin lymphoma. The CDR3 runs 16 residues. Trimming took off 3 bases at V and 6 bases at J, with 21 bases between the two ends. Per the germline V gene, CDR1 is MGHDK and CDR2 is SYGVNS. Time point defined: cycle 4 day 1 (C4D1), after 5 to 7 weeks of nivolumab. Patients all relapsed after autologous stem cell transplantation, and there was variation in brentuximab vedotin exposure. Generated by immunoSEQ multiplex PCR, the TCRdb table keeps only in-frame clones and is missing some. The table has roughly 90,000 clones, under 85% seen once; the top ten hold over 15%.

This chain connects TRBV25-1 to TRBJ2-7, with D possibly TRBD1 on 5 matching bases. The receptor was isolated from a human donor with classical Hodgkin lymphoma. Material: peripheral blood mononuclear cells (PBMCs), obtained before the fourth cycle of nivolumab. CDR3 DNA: TGTGCCAGCAGTGACCCTCCAGGGTCACCTGATTCCGAGCAGTACTTC. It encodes CASSDPPGSPDSEQYF.